This record covers a single TCR beta chain. This specimen includes other DNA sequences encoding the same CDR3. This record belongs to a study of cytomegalovirus exposure and HLA in healthy donors. The germline V gene encodes CDR1 MDHEN and CDR2 SYDVKM. This CDR3 spans 15 amino acids. V lost 6 bases and J lost 0; bases outside the gene matches: 3. Use of 60 Vbeta and 13 Jbeta primers characterized the PCR. The protocol was immunoSEQ multiplex PCR, while the TCRdb copy is restricted to in-frame clones and leaves out a portion. The sample has 170,000 or so clones, almost 85% seen once. The sequencing input was PBMCs. The source is a girl between 5 and 17 years old in good health and CMV-seropositive. The chain combines TRBV28 with TRBJ1-3, with 9 bases lining up with TRBD1. The CDR3 DNA reads as TGTGCCAGCAGCCCGGACAGGGGCTCTGGAAACACCATATATTTT. As protein: CASSPDRGSGNTIYF.